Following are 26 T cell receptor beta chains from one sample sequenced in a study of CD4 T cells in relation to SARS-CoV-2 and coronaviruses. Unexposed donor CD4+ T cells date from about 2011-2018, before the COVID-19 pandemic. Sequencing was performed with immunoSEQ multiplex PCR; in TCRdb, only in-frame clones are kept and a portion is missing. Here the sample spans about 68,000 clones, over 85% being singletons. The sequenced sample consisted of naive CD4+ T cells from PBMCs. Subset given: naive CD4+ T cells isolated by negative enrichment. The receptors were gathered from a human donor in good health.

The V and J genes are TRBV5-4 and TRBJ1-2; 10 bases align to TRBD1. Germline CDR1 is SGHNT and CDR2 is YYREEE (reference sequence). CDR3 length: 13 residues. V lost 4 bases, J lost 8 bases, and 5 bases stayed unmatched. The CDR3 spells CASSMDRGYGYTF. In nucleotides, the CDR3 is TGTGCCAGCAGCATGGACAGGGGGTACGGCTACACCTTC.

CDR3 in DNA: TGTGCCAGCAGTCAGTGGGACAGTCAAGAGACCCAGTACTTC. Translation: CASSQWDSQETQYF. The gene calls are TRBV27 and TRBJ2-5; 7 nucleotides agree with TRBD1. CDR3 size: 14 residues. CDR1 and CDR2 (germline): MNHEY, SMNVEV (reference sequence). V trimming: 5 bases; J trimming: 2 bases; junction bases outside the gene matches: 5.

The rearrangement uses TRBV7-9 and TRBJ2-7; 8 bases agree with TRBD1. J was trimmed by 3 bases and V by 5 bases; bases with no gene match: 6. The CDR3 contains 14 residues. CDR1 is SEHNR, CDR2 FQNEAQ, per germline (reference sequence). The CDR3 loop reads CASSPRDRYYEQYF. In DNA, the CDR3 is TGTGCCAGCAGCCCCCGGGACAGGTACTACGAGCAGTACTTC.

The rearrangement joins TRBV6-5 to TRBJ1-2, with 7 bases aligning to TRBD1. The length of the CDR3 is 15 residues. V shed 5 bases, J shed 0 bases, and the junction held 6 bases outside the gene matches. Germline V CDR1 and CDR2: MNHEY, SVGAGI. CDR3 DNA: TGTGCCAGCAGTACCAAGACAGGGACTAACTATGGCTACACCTTC. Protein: CASSTKTGTNYGYTF.

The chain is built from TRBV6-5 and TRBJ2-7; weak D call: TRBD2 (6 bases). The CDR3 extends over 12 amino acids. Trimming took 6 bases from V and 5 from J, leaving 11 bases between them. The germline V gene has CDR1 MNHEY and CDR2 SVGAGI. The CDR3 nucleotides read TGTGCCAGCAGCAAGACTAGGAACGAGCAGTACTTC. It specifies CASSKTRNEQYF.

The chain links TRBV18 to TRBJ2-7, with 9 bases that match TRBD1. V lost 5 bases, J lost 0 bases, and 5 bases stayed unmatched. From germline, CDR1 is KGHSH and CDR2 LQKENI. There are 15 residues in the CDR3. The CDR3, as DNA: TGTGCCAGCTCAGGGGGACAGGGAAGCTCCTACGAGCAGTACTTC. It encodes CASSGGQGSSYEQYF.

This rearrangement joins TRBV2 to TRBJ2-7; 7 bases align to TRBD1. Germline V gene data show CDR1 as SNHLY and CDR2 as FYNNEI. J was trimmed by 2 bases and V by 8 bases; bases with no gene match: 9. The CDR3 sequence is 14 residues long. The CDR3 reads CASSVGQDTYEQYF. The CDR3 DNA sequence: TGTGCCAGCTCGGTAGGACAGGACACCTACGAGCAGTACTTC. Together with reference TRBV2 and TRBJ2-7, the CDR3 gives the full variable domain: EPEVTQTPSHQVTQMGQEVILRCVPISNHLYFYWYRQILGQKVEFLVSFYNNEISEKSEIFDDQFSVERPDGSNFTLKIRSTKLEDSAMYFCASSVGQDTYEQYFGPGTRLTVT.

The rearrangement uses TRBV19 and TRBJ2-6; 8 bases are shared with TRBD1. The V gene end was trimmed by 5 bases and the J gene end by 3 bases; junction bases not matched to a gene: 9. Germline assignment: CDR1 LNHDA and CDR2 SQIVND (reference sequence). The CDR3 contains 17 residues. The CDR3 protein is CASSSQGALYGANVLTF. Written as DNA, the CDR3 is TGTGCCAGTAGTTCGCAGGGGGCGCTTTATGGGGCCAACGTCCTGACTTTC.

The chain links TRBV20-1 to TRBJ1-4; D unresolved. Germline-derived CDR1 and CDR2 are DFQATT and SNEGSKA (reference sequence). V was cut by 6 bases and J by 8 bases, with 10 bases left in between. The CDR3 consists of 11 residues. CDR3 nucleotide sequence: TGCAGTGCGAGACGAGGGGAAAAACTGTTTTTT. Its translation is CSARRGEKLFF.

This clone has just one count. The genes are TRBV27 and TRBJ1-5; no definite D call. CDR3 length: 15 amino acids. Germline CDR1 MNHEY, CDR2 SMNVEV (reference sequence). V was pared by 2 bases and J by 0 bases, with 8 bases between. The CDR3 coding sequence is TGTGCCAGCAGTTTAGTAGGTTATAGCAATCAGCCCCAGCATTTT. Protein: CASSLVGYSNQPQHF.

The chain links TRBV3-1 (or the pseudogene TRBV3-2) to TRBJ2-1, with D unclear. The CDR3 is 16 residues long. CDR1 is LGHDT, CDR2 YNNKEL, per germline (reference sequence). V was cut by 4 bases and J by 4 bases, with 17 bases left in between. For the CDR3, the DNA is TGTGCCAGCAGCCGCATGGGGTCGGGCGTGTACAATGAGCAGTTCTTC. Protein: CASSRMGSGVYNEQFF.

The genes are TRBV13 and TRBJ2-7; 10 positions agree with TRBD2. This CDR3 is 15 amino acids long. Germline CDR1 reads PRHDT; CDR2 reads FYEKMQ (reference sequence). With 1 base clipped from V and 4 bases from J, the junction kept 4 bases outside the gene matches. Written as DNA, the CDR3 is TGTGCCAGCAGCTTAGCCGTTAGCGGGGGGTACGAGCAGTACTTC. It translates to CASSLAVSGGYEQYF.

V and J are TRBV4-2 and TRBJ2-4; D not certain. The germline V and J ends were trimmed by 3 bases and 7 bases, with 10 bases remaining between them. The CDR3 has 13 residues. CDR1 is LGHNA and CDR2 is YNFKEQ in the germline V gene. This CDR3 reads CASSQSTGNIQYF. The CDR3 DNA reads TGTGCCAGCAGCCAGTCTACCGGGAACATTCAGTACTTC.

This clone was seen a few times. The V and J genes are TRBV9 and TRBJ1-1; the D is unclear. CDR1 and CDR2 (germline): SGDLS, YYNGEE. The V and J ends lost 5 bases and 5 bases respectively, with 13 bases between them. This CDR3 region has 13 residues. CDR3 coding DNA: TGTGCCAGCAGGACGGAGGGTGGAACTGAAGCTTTCTTT. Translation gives CASRTEGGTEAFF.

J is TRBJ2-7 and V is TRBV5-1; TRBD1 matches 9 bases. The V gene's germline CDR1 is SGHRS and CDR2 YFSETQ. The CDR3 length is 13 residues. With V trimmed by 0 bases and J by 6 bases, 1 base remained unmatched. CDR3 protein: CASSLGDRAEQYF. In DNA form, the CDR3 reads TGCGCCAGCAGCTTGGGGGACAGGGCCGAGCAGTACTTC.

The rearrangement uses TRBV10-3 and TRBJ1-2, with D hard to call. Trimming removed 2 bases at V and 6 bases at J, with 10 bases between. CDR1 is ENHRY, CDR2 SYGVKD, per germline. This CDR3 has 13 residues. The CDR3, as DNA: TGTGCCATCAGTGAGAACGAACGGGATGGCTACACCTTC. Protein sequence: CAISENERDGYTF.

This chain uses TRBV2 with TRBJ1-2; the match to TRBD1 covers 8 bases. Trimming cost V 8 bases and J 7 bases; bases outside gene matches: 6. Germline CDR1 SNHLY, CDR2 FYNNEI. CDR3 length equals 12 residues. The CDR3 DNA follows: TGTGCCAGCGGACAGGGCCTAGCTGGCTACACCTTC. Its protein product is CASGQGLAGYTF.

The CDR3 region is CASSLWGGVGPYGYTF. The CDR3 nucleotides read TGTGCCAGCAGCTTGTGGGGCGGGGTGGGCCCCTATGGCTACACCTTC. The chain recombines TRBV5-4 with TRBJ1-2; weak D call: TRBD1 (5 bases). Germline lookup yields CDR1 SGHNT and CDR2 YYREEE (reference sequence). Trimming cost V 1 base and J 4 bases, with 17 bases left between them. The CDR3 consists of 16 residues.

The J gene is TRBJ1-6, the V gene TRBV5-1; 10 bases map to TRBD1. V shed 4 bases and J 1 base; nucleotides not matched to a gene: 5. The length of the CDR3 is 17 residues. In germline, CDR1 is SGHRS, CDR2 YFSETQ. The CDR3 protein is CASSTGQGGSYNSPLHF. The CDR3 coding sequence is TGCGCCAGCAGCACCGGACAGGGGGGTTCCTATAATTCACCCCTCCACTTT.

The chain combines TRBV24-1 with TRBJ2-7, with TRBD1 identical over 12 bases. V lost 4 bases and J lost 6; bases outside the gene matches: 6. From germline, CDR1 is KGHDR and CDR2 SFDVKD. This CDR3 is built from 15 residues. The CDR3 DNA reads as TGTGCCACCAGTGACTCAGGGACAGGGGGCCGCGAGCAGTACTTC. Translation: CATSDSGTGGREQYF.

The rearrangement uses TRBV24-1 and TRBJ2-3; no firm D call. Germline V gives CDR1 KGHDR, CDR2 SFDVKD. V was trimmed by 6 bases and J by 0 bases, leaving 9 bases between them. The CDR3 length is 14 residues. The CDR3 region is CATSPHLSTDTQYF. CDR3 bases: TGTGCCACCAGTCCTCACTTGAGCACAGATACGCAGTATTTT.

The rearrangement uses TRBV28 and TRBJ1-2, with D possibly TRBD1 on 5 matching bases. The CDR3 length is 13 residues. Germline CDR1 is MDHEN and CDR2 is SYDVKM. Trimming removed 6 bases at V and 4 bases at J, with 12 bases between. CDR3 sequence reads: CASSAGYRYGYTF. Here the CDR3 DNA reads TGTGCCAGCAGCGCAGGGTATCGCTATGGCTACACCTTC.

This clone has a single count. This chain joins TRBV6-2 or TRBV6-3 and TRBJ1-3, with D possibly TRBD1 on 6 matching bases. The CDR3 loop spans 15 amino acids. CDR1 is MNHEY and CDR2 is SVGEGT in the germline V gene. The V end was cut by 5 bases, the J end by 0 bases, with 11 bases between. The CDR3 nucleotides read TGTGCCAGCAGTCGACAGGCCCTCTCTGGAAACACCATATATTTT. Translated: CASSRQALSGNTIYF.

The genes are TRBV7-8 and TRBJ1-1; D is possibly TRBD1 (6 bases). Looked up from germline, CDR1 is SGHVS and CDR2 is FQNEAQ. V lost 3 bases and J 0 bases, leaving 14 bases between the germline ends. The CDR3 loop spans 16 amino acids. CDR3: CASSFSATGMNTEAFF. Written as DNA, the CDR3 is TGTGCCAGCAGCTTTTCAGCGACAGGAATGAACACTGAAGCTTTCTTT.

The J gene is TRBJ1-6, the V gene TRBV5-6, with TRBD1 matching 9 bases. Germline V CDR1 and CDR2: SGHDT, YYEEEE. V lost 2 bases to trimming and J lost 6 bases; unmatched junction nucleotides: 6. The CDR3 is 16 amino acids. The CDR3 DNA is TGTGCCAGCAGCTTCGGGACAGGGAACCGTAATTCACCCCTCCACTTT. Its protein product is CASSFGTGNRNSPLHF.

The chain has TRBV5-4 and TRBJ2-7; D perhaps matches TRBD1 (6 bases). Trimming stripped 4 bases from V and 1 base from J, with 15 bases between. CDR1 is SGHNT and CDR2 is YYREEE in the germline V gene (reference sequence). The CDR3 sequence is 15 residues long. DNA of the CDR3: TGTGCCAGCAGCAGCCGGACAGAGGGATCCTACGAGCAGTACTTC. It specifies CASSSRTEGSYEQYF.